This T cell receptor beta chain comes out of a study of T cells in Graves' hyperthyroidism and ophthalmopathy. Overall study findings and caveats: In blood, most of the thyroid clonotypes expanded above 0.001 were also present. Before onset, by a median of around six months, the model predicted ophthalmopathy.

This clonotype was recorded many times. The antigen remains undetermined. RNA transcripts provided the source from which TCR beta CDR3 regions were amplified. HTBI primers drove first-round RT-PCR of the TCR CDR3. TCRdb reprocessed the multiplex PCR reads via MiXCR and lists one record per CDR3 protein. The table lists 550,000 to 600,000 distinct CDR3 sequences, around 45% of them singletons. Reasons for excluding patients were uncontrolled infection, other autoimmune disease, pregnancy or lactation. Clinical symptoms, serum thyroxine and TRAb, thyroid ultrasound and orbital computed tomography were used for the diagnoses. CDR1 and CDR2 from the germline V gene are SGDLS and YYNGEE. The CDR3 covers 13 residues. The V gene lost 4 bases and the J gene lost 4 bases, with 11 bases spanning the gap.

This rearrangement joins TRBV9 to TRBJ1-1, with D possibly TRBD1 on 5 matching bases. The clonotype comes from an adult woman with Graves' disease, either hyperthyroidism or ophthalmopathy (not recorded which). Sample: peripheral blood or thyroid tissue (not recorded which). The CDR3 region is CASSPPGGTEAFF. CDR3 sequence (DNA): TGTGCCAGCAGCCCCCCTGGGGGCACTGAAGCTTTCTTT.